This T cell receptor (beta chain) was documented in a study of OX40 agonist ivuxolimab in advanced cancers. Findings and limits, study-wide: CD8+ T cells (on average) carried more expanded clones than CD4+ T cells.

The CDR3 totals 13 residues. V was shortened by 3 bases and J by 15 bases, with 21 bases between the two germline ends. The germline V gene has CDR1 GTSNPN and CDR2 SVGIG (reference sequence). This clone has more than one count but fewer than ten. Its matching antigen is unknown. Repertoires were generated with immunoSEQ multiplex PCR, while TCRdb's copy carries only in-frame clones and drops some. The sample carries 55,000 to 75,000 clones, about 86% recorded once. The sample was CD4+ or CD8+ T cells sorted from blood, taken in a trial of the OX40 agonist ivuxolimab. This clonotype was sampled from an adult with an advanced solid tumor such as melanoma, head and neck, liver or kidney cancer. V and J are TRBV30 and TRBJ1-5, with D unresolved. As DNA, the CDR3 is TGTGCCTGGAGCCAAACTCAGAGGGCCACTCGGCATTTT. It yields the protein CAWSQTQRATRHF. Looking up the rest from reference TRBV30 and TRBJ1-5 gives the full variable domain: SQTIHQWPATLVQPVGSPLSLECTVEGTSNPNLYWYRQAAGRGLQLLFYSVGIGQISSEVPQNLSASRPQDRQFILSSKKLLLSDSGFYLCAWSQTQRATRHFGDGTRLSIL.